This T cell receptor beta chain was captured in a study of tumor-infiltrating lymphocytes in localized non-small cell lung cancer (dated by TCRdb to the early 2020s). Broadly, across the study: Several histologies were represented in the cohort, which also included both smokers and never-smokers as well as patients whose samples were collected after neoadjuvant chemotherapy. Flow cytometry, multiplex immunofluorescence, RNA-seq, exome sequencing and proteomics were applied to the same patients as TCR sequencing, which was one of several integrated assays. A total of 55 or so patients were included in the paired tumor versus uninvolved lung comparison of immunoSEQ T-cell fraction. In total, the ICON cohort was made up of some 160 surgical patients who had localized non-small cell lung cancer and whose tumors were resected. Each patient provided resected tumor tissue plus uninvolved lung tissue from the same patient, with the uninvolved lung tissue described as non-adjacent to the tumor. What the authors observed across the whole study: Because different pieces of the same tissue were used for different assays, technical variation could not be separated from intratumor heterogeneity. The TCR-derived T-cell fraction showed no difference between the flow cytometry-defined immunotypes IM1 (good prognosis) and IM2 (poor prognosis). No association of tumor T-cell fraction from TCR sequencing with recurrence-free survival was found (p = 0.61). Assay coverage differed among patients according to how much tissue was available, so only a subset of the cohort had TCR sequencing. Consistent with immunofluorescence CD3 counts, TCRbeta sequencing supported greater T cell infiltration in tumors than in uninvolved lung tissue.

Reading from cysteine to phenylalanine, the CDR3 counts 17 amino acids. Only the CDR3 DNA is retained, 51 bases long and in frame from the first base. V is shortened by 0 bases, J by 7 bases, and the region joining them spans 20 bases. The germline V gene sets CDR1 to SGHDT and CDR2 to YYEEEE. The immunoSEQ assay used for TCR sequencing gave the T-cell fraction in both tumor and uninvolved lung tissue. Concerning the study's data processing: For survival analysis, patients were split into high (upper tertile) and low (lower two tertiles) T-cell fraction groups and compared by log-rank test. A signed-rank test was used to test differences in T-cell fraction between paired tumor and uninvolved lung samples. Imported from immuneACCESS, the table was reduced by TCRdb to in-frame sequences with V and J called. These copies leave out some clones; in studies compared against another copy, an unresolved V gene accounts for under half, and the cause of the remainder is not known. For V, J and clone size, that table is used; D and trimming come from the DNA. The table for this sample lists roughly 10,000 clones; over 60% of them were counted only once. The ten largest clones add up to around 21% of the sample.

Remarks on this clone: The antigen it binds to is not known. No much larger clone is present one base from it, and per-base qualities are unavailable.

The first patient joined ICON in 2016, and enrollment wrapped up when the last patient was enrolled in 2018. A subcohort of approximately 76 patients provided fresh tumor and matched uninvolved tissue for in-depth immune analyses, with TCR sequencing among those analyses. DNA for TCR sequencing was isolated from bulk tissue, and no cell sorting was done. The chain is made from TRBV5-6 and TRBJ2-1; the D call is tentative, TRBD1 or TRBD2, as each matches 6 bases. The sequencing sample was made of lung tumor tissue. The origin of this receptor is a human donor with non-small cell lung cancer. The DNA sequence follows: TGTGCCAGCAGCTTGGGCTTGGGGGGCGTAGTAGTAAATGAGCAGTTCTTC. This is translated as CASSLGLGGVVVNEQFF.